The sequence of this T cell receptor (beta chain) was determined in a study of shared clonotypes between healthy human individuals. Study-wide context: Per donor, three plates held CD4 naive cells, three held CD4 memory, two held CD8 naive and one held CD8 memory.

With regard to this clone: The antigen is not known.

Overall study findings and caveats: Rarefaction revealed incomplete sorted-subset sequencing despite large depth. Sequencing depth was predicted to influence how clonotypes are shared among donors.

Execution of the assay was at deep level. Clones were sequenced by immunoSEQ multiplex PCR, and TCRdb holds only the in-frame ones, with some missing. The sample contains 800,000 to 1,200,000 clones, about four fifths of which appear only once. The germline V gene encodes CDR1 ENHRY and CDR2 SYGVKD. The CDR3 contains 13 residues. V dropped 11 bases and J dropped 7; count of bases not matched to a gene: 8. Material: memory CD4+ T cells from PBMCs. The subset was: CD45RA-negative fraction. The TCR comes from a young man in good health. Some clones in this sample may be carry-over from other donors' samples. The chain joins TRBV10-3 to TRBJ2-7; 13 bases align to TRBD2. In DNA form, the CDR3 reads TGTGCCTCTCGGACTAGCGGGGGCGAGGAGCAGTACTTC. Protein product: CASRTSGGEEQYF.